This T cell receptor (beta chain) derives from a study of PD-1 blockade in mismatch repair-deficient tumors. Study-wide background: Patients had about a dozen mismatch repair-deficient cancer types and were previously treated and progressing.

Sequencing used immunoSEQ multiplex PCR; TCRdb keeps in-frame clones, though not all of them. The table lists about 38,000 clones, around 79% of them singletons, with roughly 23% in the top ten. CDR3 length equals 15 residues. The germline gives CDR1 MNHEY, CDR2 SVGAGI. Trimming took 0 bases from V and 3 from J, leaving 8 bases between them. The chain couples TRBV6-5 to TRBJ1-4, with D hard to call. The sequenced sample was peripheral blood, obtained 4 weeks after starting pembrolizumab. This TCR derives from an adult with mismatch repair-deficient cancer. The CDR3 coding sequence is TGTGCCAGCAGTTACTCTCAGCCGGCTAATGAAAAACTGTTTTTT. Amino acid sequence: CASSYSQPANEKLFF.